The clone carrying this T cell receptor (beta chain) appeared a few times. The sample originates from a study of blood T cell repertoires in COVID-19. Study-wide background: In each case, the material was cDNA or gDNA derived from T cells, B-cell-depleted T cells, or PBMCs.

Trimming pared 0 bases from V and 0 bases from J, leaving 21 bases between. Germline CDR1 and CDR2: SGHAT and FQNNGV. This CDR3 comprises 20 residues. Sequencing was performed with immunoSEQ multiplex PCR; in TCRdb, only in-frame clones are kept and a portion is missing. This sample has more than 60,000 clones, with 70% to 90% found just once. The chain combines TRBV11-2 with TRBJ1-5; maybe TRBD1 (6 bases). This TCR derives from a man of 80 years or more with COVID-19, enrolled during active disease. The sequenced sample was peripheral blood. The CDR3 here is CASSLEGAPDQFYSNQPQHF. CDR3 DNA sequence: TGTGCCAGCAGCTTAGAGGGGGCACCTGACCAGTTTTATAGCAATCAGCCCCAGCATTTT.